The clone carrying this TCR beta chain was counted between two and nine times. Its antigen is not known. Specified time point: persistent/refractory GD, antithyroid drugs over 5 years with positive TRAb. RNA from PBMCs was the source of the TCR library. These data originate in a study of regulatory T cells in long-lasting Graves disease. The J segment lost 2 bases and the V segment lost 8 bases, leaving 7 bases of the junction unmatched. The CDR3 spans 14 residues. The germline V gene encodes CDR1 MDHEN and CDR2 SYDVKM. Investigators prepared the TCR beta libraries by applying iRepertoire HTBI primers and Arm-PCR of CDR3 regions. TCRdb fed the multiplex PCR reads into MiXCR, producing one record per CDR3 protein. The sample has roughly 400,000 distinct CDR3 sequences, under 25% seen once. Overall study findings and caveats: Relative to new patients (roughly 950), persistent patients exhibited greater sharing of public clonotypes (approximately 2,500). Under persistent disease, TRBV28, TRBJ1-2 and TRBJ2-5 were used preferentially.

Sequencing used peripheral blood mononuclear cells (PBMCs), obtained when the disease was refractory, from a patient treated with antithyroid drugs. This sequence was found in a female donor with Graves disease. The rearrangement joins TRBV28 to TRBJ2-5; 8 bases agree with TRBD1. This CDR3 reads CASSQDRVQETQYF. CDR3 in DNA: TGTGCCAGCTCCCAGGACAGGGTGCAAGAGACCCAGTACTTC.